This TCR beta chain was retrieved from a study of neurological immune-mediated disorders. Study-wide results and caveats: None of the CDR3 amino acid sequences of expanded clones recurred across subjects, suggesting private repertoires in all groups.

Ten or more counts support this clonotype. Its specificity is unknown. The output of every sequencing run, over 180 million TCR-beta sequences, came from 15-18 subjects. TCRdb reprocessed the 5' RACE reads with MiXCR, giving one entry per CDR3 protein. The table has 90,000 to 100,000 distinct CDR3 sequences, 3.5% seen once. The CDR3 length is 14 residues. Germline loops: CDR1 SGHVS, CDR2 FQNEAQ. J was trimmed by 5 bases and V by 5 bases; bases with no gene match: 4. This rearrangement joins TRBV7-8 to TRBJ1-5, with 9 bases identical to TRBD1. This sequence was found in a woman aged 18-29 years with multiple sclerosis. The sample comprised PBMCs. CDR3 protein: CASSLGTGYQPQHF. CDR3 bases: TGTGCCAGCAGCCTCGGGACAGGGTATCAGCCCCAGCATTTT. The variable domain in full, with the rest retrieved from reference TRBV7-8 and TRBJ1-5, is GAGVSQSPRYKVAKRGQDVALRCDPISGHVSLFWYQQALGQGPEFLTYFQNEAQLDKSGLPSDRFFAERPEGSVSTLKIQRTQQEDSAVYLCASSLGTGYQPQHFGDGTRLSIL.